The 8 T cell receptor beta chains given below trace back to one sample, sequenced in a study of blood T cell repertoires in COVID-19. Profiling relied on immunoSEQ multiplex PCR, and the TCRdb table lists in-frame clones only, not all of them. This table holds around 190,000 clones, 88% found once. Specimen: peripheral blood. The receptors were sampled from a human donor in a cohort sampled during active COVID-19.

The rearrangement uses TRBV7-2 and TRBJ1-5; D may be TRBD1 (5 bases). Germline lookup yields CDR1 SGHTA and CDR2 FQGNSA. Trimming stripped 2 bases from V and 3 bases from J, with 11 bases between. This CDR3 is 15 amino acids long. This chain's CDR3 is CASSLRGHHNQPQHF. The CDR3 DNA reads as TGTGCCAGCAGCTTACGCGGACATCACAATCAGCCCCAGCATTTT.

The chain uses TRBV9 and TRBJ2-3; 8 nucleotides match TRBD2. This CDR3 is built from 15 residues. Germline V gene sequence: CDR1 SGDLS, CDR2 YYNGEE. Unmatched junction bases numbered 5, after V lost 0 bases and J lost 5 bases. In nucleotides, the CDR3 is TGTGCCAGCAGCGTAGGTGGAGCGGGAGTAGATACGCAGTATTTT. It is translated as CASSVGGAGVDTQYF.

The chain joins TRBV4-2 to TRBJ2-1; the match to TRBD2 covers 11 bases. CDR3 length: 16 amino acids. The J segment lost 8 bases and the V segment lost 0 bases, leaving 6 bases of the junction unmatched. CDR1 LGHNA and CDR2 YNFKEQ come from the germline V gene. CDR3 DNA: TGTGCCAGCAGCCAAGATCCTAGCGGGAGGTCCGATGAGCAGTTCTTC. Translating gives CASSQDPSGRSDEQFF.

The chain employs TRBV6-5 and TRBJ1-6, with 9 bases fitting TRBD1. This CDR3 region has 14 residues. CDR1 and CDR2 (germline): MNHEY, SVGAGI. V lost 6 bases and J lost 7; bases outside the gene matches: 4. CDR3 amino acids: CASSSGTGNSPLHF. The CDR3 nucleotides are TGTGCCAGCAGCTCCGGGACAGGGAATTCACCCCTCCACTTT.

The V gene is TRBV4-1, the J gene TRBJ2-7, with 7 bases matching TRBD1. Germline CDR1 is MGHRA and CDR2 is YSYEKL. The ends lost 4 bases at V and 3 bases at J; junction bases unmatched: 3. This CDR3 contains 13 residues. The CDR3 region has the DNA TGCGCCAGCAGCCGGGACAGAGACTACGAGCAGTACTTC. It is translated as CASSRDRDYEQYF.

The V call is TRBV10-1, the J call TRBJ2-3; TRBD1 aligns across 8 bases. Trimming cost V 0 bases and J 4 bases; bases outside gene matches: 6. The length of the CDR3 is 16 residues. From germline, CDR1 is WNHNN and CDR2 SYGVQD (reference sequence). The DNA of the CDR3 is TGCGCCAGCAGTGAGTCGTCAGGGGGCTTGGCAGATACGCAGTATTTT. Protein: CASSESSGGLADTQYF.

This chain connects TRBV5-1 to TRBJ1-1, with 10 bases that match TRBD1. V trimming: 3 bases; J trimming: 5 bases; junction bases outside the gene matches: 10. Germline V gene sequence: CDR1 SGHRS, CDR2 YFSETQ. The CDR3 is 16 residues long. Here the CDR3 DNA reads TGCGCCAGCAGCTCCCCGGGACAGGGGAGTAGGACTGAAGCTTTCTTT. This codes for CASSSPGQGSRTEAFF.

The chain has TRBV28 and TRBJ1-2; possibly TRBD1 for D (6 bases). The germline CDR1 and CDR2 sequences are MDHEN and SYDVKM. There are 14 residues in the CDR3. V was trimmed by 6 bases and J by 0 bases, leaving 11 bases between them. The CDR3 DNA sequence: TGTGCCAGCAGAGTGCGGGGGCCTAACTATGGCTACACCTTC. Protein product: CASRVRGPNYGYTF.